Below, 25 T cell receptor beta chains from the same sample are listed, as sequenced in a study of T cells after yellow fever vaccination. TCRdb reanalysed the 5' RACE reads using MiXCR and keeps one entry per CDR3 protein. Found here are about 350,000 distinct CDR3 sequences, about 12% of them singletons; the top ten hold more than 3%. This sample comprised CD4+ T cells sorted from PBMCs, obtained 15 days after the yellow fever booster vaccination. The receptors shown here come from a man aged 18 to 35 who received the YFV17D yellow fever vaccine.

J is TRBJ2-3 and V is TRBV6-2 or TRBV6-3, with D tentatively TRBD1 (6 bases). CDR1 and CDR2 from the germline V gene are MNHEY and SVGEGT. This CDR3 is 19 amino acids long. V was shortened by 6 bases and J by 2 bases, with 27 bases between the two germline ends. This chain's CDR3 is CASSPGGRQDLGDTDTQYF. The DNA for the CDR3 is TGTGCCAGCAGCCCCGGTGGTAGACAGGATCTTGGGGACACAGATACGCAGTATTTT.

This clonotype was detected ten times or more. V is TRBV6-6 and J is TRBJ1-6; D remains ambiguous. Looked up from germline, CDR1 is MNHNY and CDR2 is SVGAGI (reference sequence). The CDR3 covers 12 residues. Trimming cost V 8 bases and J 9 bases, with 11 bases left between them. The CDR3 DNA follows: TGTGCCAGCGGCCAGGATAGTTCACCCCTCCACTTT. As protein: CASGQDSSPLHF.

In this sample, this clonotype turned up a few times. This chain links TRBV5-1 with TRBJ1-6, with TRBD1 as a possible D gene (5 bases). This CDR3 spans 15 amino acids. The V gene's germline CDR1 is SGHRS and CDR2 YFSETQ. Trimming removed 0 bases from V and 6 bases from J, with 10 bases in between. CDR3 sequence reads: CASSLGGVGNSPLHF. The DNA for the CDR3 is TGCGCCAGCAGCTTGGGGGGGGTCGGTAATTCACCCCTCCACTTT. The whole variable domain, filled in from reference TRBV5-1 and TRBJ1-6, reads KAGVTQTPRYLIKTRGQQVTLSCSPISGHRSVSWYQQTPGQGLQFLFEYFSETQRNKGNFPGRFSGRQFSNSRSEMNVSTLELGDSALYLCASSLGGVGNSPLHFGNGTRLTVT.

The V gene is TRBV12-3 or TRBV12-4, the J gene TRBJ1-2; 7 positions match TRBD1. The J segment lost 2 bases and the V segment lost 6 bases, leaving 6 bases of the junction unmatched. The CDR3 sequence is 14 residues long. CDR3 loop: CASRAQGGNYGYTF. The CDR3 region has the DNA TGTGCCAGCAGGGCCCAGGGGGGGAACTATGGCTACACCTTC.

This clonotype appeared many times. The chain is built from TRBV15 and TRBJ1-4; no reliable D call. CDR3 length equals 14 residues. Trimming pared 8 bases from V and 3 bases from J, leaving 13 bases between. CDR1 is LNHNV, CDR2 YYDKDF, per germline (reference sequence). The CDR3 coding sequence is TGTGCCACCCGGACGGATCTTGCTAATGAAAAACTGTTTTTT. Translation: CATRTDLANEKLFF. Combining the CDR3 with reference TRBV15 and TRBJ1-4 gives the whole variable domain DAMVIQNPRYQVTQFGKPVTLSCSQTLNHNVMYWYQQKSSQAPKLLFHYYDKDFNNEADTPDNFQSRRPNTSFCFLDIRSPGLGDTAMYLCATRTDLANEKLFFGSGTQLSVL.

This clonotype was seen more than once but under ten times. V gene TRBV5-4 combines with J gene TRBJ2-3; perhaps D is TRBD1 or TRBD2 (5 bases each). This CDR3 has 15 amino acids. V was shortened by 4 bases and J by 4 bases, with 16 bases between the two germline ends. CDR1 is SGHNT, CDR2 YYREEE, per germline (reference sequence). This chain's CDR3 is CASSAPVGAADTQYF. The CDR3 bases are TGTGCCAGCAGCGCTCCCGTCGGGGCTGCAGATACGCAGTATTTT.

The rearrangement uses TRBV7-9 and TRBJ2-3; D is uncertain. The V end was cut by 4 bases, the J end by 6 bases, with 8 bases between. The CDR3 contains 12 residues. The germline V gene has CDR1 SEHNR and CDR2 FQNEAQ (reference sequence). CDR3 nucleotide sequence: TGTGCCAGCAGCTATGTAGGGGATACGCAGTATTTT. It codes for CASSYVGDTQYF.

V gene TRBV6-5 combines with J gene TRBJ1-1; D is possibly TRBD1 (5 bases). Trimming took off 0 bases at V and 5 bases at J, with 10 bases between the two ends. The CDR3 is 14 amino acids. From germline, CDR1 is MNHEY and CDR2 SVGAGI. Here the CDR3 DNA reads TGTGCCAGCAGTTACTCGAGAGGGGAGACTGAAGCTTTCTTT. Protein sequence: CASSYSRGETEAFF.

This sequence joins TRBV12-3 or TRBV12-4 and TRBJ2-3; TRBD2 agrees at 12 bases. The J segment lost 5 bases and the V segment lost 3 bases, leaving 9 bases of the junction unmatched. The CDR3 totals 17 residues. CDR3 sequence (DNA): TGTGCCAGCAGTTTGGGCTCCCTAGCGGGGGGGCGAGATACGCAGTATTTT. Its protein is CASSLGSLAGGRDTQYF.

The table lists this clonotype with many counts. The CDR3 region has the DNA TGTGCCAGCAGCCACCGCGGGACAGGGGGGAATGAGCAGTTCTTC. Translating gives CASSHRGTGGNEQFF. This chain connects TRBV3-1 to TRBJ2-1; the match to TRBD1 covers 11 bases. Looked up from germline, CDR1 is LGHDT and CDR2 is YNNKEL (reference sequence). This CDR3 has 15 amino acids. J was trimmed by 7 bases and V by 3 bases; bases with no gene match: 5.

This clonotype came up a few times. The chain is built from TRBV4-2 and TRBJ2-3; 7 bases match TRBD2. Germline V gives CDR1 LGHNA, CDR2 YNFKEQ. Germline trimming cut 3 bases from V and 1 base from J; bases unmatched to any gene: 7. CDR3 size: 16 residues. CDR3 loop: CASSHGVAGGTDTQYF. The CDR3 coding sequence is TGTGCCAGCAGCCATGGGGTTGCGGGGGGCACAGATACGCAGTATTTT.

The chain links TRBV24-1 to TRBJ2-3; D call uncertain. This CDR3 spans 13 amino acids. Trimming stripped 2 bases from V and 6 bases from J, with 8 bases between. The germline CDR1 and CDR2 sequences are KGHDR and SFDVKD. The CDR3 bases are TGTGCCACCAGTGATTCTCGGTGGGATACGCAGTATTTT. Its protein product is CATSDSRWDTQYF.

This clonotype was seen a few times. The V and J genes are TRBV7-2 and TRBJ2-5, with D uncertain. Germline-derived CDR1 and CDR2 are SGHTA and FQGNSA. This CDR3 spans 13 amino acids. Trimming pared 1 base from V and 3 bases from J, leaving 6 bases between. As DNA, the CDR3 is TGTGCCAGCAGCTTAGTCCCCGAAGAGACCCAGTACTTC. Translating it yields CASSLVPEETQYF.

A few counts support this clonotype. The rearrangement joins TRBV4-3 to TRBJ1-5, with 9 bases identical to TRBD1. Trimming took 1 base from V and 7 from J; bases not matched to a gene: 8. The length of the CDR3 is 16 residues. Per germline, CDR1 LGHNA and CDR2 YSLEER. DNA for the CDR3: TGCGCCAGCAGCCAAGGAGGACAGGGGTCGGGGCAGCCCCAGCATTTT. It yields the protein CASSQGGQGSGQPQHF.

This clonotype was seen a handful of times. This chain connects TRBV7-2 to TRBJ2-1, with D perhaps TRBD2 (6 bases). The CDR3 sequence is 15 residues long. V was shortened by 7 bases and J by 7 bases, with 20 bases between the two germline ends. Germline CDR1 and CDR2: SGHTA and FQGNSA. CDR3 sequence (DNA): TGTGCCAGCAAGGGGATTAGCCGGAGGGAAAATGAGCAGTTCTTC. Protein: CASKGISRRENEQFF.

This clonotype was observed at least ten times. This rearrangement joins TRBV5-4 to TRBJ2-1, with 8 bases aligning to TRBD1. The length of the CDR3 is 14 residues. CDR1 is SGHNT and CDR2 is YYREEE in the germline V gene (reference sequence). The trim removed 4 bases at V and 9 bases at J, leaving 9 bases unmatched. Here the CDR3 DNA reads TGTGCCAGCAGCCCGCAGGACAGGGCGACTGAGCAGTTCTTC. It translates to CASSPQDRATEQFF.

The chain is built from TRBV20-1 and TRBJ2-1; 7 bases match TRBD1. V was pared by 2 bases and J by 0 bases, with 4 bases of the junction left unmatched. The CDR3 sequence is 15 residues long. The germline V gene has CDR1 DFQATT and CDR2 SNEGSKA (reference sequence). CDR3 protein: CSARRGQSSYNEQFF. The CDR3 nucleotides read TGCAGTGCTAGAAGGGGACAGAGCTCCTACAATGAGCAGTTCTTC.

In this sample, this clonotype turned up a few times. The CDR3 protein is CASSTRGALEQFF. For the CDR3, the DNA is TGTGCCAGCAGTACGCGGGGGGCCCTTGAGCAGTTCTTC. V and J are TRBV7-9 and TRBJ2-1; 8 bases are shared with TRBD2. With 6 bases clipped from V and 9 bases from J, the junction kept 7 bases outside the gene matches. Germline V gene data show CDR1 as SEHNR and CDR2 as FQNEAQ (reference sequence). The CDR3 is 13 residues long.

Comments on this clonotype: It is unclear where the CDR3 begins or ends on the DNA, so no DNA is shown, and the CDR3 is as TCRdb lists it. The rearrangement links TRBV9 to TRBJ2-3; the D segment call TRBD2 is taken from the table without a DNA check. From germline, CDR1 is SGDLS and CDR2 YYNGEE. The CDR3 totals 19 residues, both ends included. CDR3 region: CASSATFGSSGGVTDTQYF.

This clonotype was counted at least ten times. The CDR3 DNA sequence: TGTGCCAGCAGTTTTTGGGGGATCGCCCGGAAGGGGGTAGCCAAAAACATTCAGTACTTC. It codes for CASSFWGIARKGVAKNIQYF. The rearrangement links TRBV28 to TRBJ2-4, with D maybe TRBD1 (6 bases). The germline V gene has CDR1 MDHEN and CDR2 SYDVKM. This CDR3 region has 20 residues. The V and J ends lost 3 bases and 0 bases respectively, with 24 bases between them.

This chain joins TRBV28 and TRBJ1-2; the D gene is possibly TRBD1 (5 bases). The germline gives CDR1 MDHEN, CDR2 SYDVKM. The CDR3 totals 14 residues. Trimming cost V 7 bases and J 2 bases, with 14 bases left between them. CDR3 amino acids: CASTSGWKNYGYTF. The CDR3 bases are TGTGCCAGCACCTCAGGGTGGAAGAACTATGGCTACACCTTC.

This rearrangement joins TRBV7-9 to TRBJ1-2, with a possible D match to TRBD1 (6 bases). The germline V gene encodes CDR1 SEHNR and CDR2 FQNEAQ (reference sequence). This CDR3 has 15 amino acids. V shed 1 base and J shed 3 bases, with 12 bases lying between them. In DNA, the CDR3 is TGTGCCAGCAGCTTAGGTAGGGGGATCGACTATGGCTACACCTTC. Translated, it gives CASSLGRGIDYGYTF.

This sequence joins TRBV4-3 and TRBJ1-4; D is possibly TRBD1 (5 bases). This CDR3 has 15 amino acids. Germline lookup yields CDR1 LGHNA and CDR2 YSLEER. V lost 1 base and J lost 7, with 13 bases in between. CDR3 protein: CASSQVEGAVEKLFF. The CDR3 DNA follows: TGCGCCAGCAGCCAAGTCGAAGGGGCCGTTGAAAAACTGTTTTTT.

This clonotype appeared many times. V gene TRBV29-1 combines with J gene TRBJ2-3; D tentatively reads TRBD1 or TRBD2 (5 bases each). Trimming left V 4 bases short and J 4 bases short, with 21 bases between. This CDR3 is built from 16 residues. Germline V gene data show CDR1 as SQVTM and CDR2 as ANQGSEA. The CDR3 region has the DNA TGCAGCGTTGGTGGGGCCGGCCCTACTAGGGCAGATACGCAGTATTTT. Translation gives CSVGGAGPTRADTQYF.

This clonotype has a count of ten or more. The rearrangement links TRBV14 to TRBJ2-3, with D unresolved. Between the trimmed V and J ends, which lost 0 bases and 0 bases, there was a span of 4 bases. The CDR3 loop spans 14 amino acids. CDR1 and CDR2 from the germline V gene are SGHDN and FVKESK. The CDR3 DNA sequence: TGTGCCAGCAGCCAAGATTGGAGCACAGATACGCAGTATTTT. Its protein is CASSQDWSTDTQYF.